Presented here are 13 T cell receptor beta chains from one specimen sequenced in a study of T-cell memory formation after mild COVID-19. In TCRdb, the 5' RACE reads were re-called with MiXCR into one record per CDR3 protein. Among about 430,000 distinct CDR3 sequences listed, over 15% were seen once. Sequenced material: PBMCs or a T cell subset sorted from them (not recorded which). Source of these receptors: a man younger than 35 who had mild COVID-19 (a few samples of this study predate the infection). Cell type and time point are not known.

This clonotype was seen only a few times. The gene calls are TRBV15 and TRBJ2-1; no definite D call. With 8 bases removed from V and 0 bases from J, the gap between germline ends came to 8 bases. The CDR3 loop spans 13 amino acids. The germline V gene encodes CDR1 LNHNV and CDR2 YYDKDF (reference sequence). In DNA, the CDR3 is TGTGCCACCGGACGGCGCTCCTACAATGAGCAGTTCTTC. Its protein is CATGRRSYNEQFF.

This sequence joins TRBV11-2 and TRBJ1-3; the D is unclear. Deletions cut 4 bases from V and 0 bases from J, with 10 bases between. There are 15 residues in the CDR3. Germline-derived CDR1 and CDR2 are SGHAT and FQNNGV. CDR3 bases: TGTGCCAGCAGCTCCTTCGTCGGCTCTGGAAACACCATATATTTT. Translating gives CASSSFVGSGNTIYF.

The rearrangement links TRBV5-1 to TRBJ1-1; 7 bases are shared with TRBD1. Germline V gene data show CDR1 as SGHRS and CDR2 as YFSETQ. This CDR3 has 14 residues. The V gene end was trimmed by 4 bases and the J gene end by 4 bases; junction bases not matched to a gene: 7. CDR3 protein: CASSPTGVGTEAFF. For the CDR3, the DNA is TGCGCCAGCAGCCCAACAGGGGTGGGCACTGAAGCTTTCTTT. The whole variable domain, remainder taken from reference TRBV5-1 and TRBJ1-1, is KAGVTQTPRYLIKTRGQQVTLSCSPISGHRSVSWYQQTPGQGLQFLFEYFSETQRNKGNFPGRFSGRQFSNSRSEMNVSTLELGDSALYLCASSPTGVGTEAFFGQGTRLTVV.

The chain has TRBV12-3 or TRBV12-4 and TRBJ2-5, with D perhaps matching TRBD2 (5 bases). V lost 3 bases, J lost 7 bases, and 12 bases lay in between. The CDR3 has 13 residues. The CDR3 loop reads CASSFEGSGTQYF. Written as DNA, the CDR3 is TGTGCCAGCAGTTTCGAAGGGAGTGGGACCCAGTACTTC.

This clonotype was observed a few times. The rearrangement links TRBV7-9 to TRBJ1-1; D unclear. Germline CDR1 is SEHNR and CDR2 is FQNEAQ (reference sequence). The CDR3 is 12 amino acids. V was pared by 6 bases and J by 4 bases, with 9 bases between. CDR3 bases: TGTGCCAGCAGACGGACGGGCACTGAAGCTTTCTTT. Residues: CASRRTGTEAFF. Full variable domain (rest looked up from reference TRBV7-9 and TRBJ1-1): DTGVSQNPRHKITKRGQNVTFRCDPISEHNRLYWYRQTLGQGPEFLTYFQNEAQLEKSRLLSDRFSAERPKGSFSTLEIQRTEQGDSAMYLCASRRTGTEAFFGQGTRLTVV.

The V and J genes are TRBV10-3 and TRBJ1-6; maybe TRBD1 (5 bases). Germline-derived CDR1 and CDR2 are ENHRY and SYGVKD. This CDR3 spans 15 amino acids. Trimming stripped 0 bases from V and 10 bases from J, with 13 bases between. The CDR3 loop is CAISESGRGESPLHF. The CDR3 region has the DNA TGTGCCATCAGTGAGTCGGGGAGGGGCGAATCACCCCTCCACTTT.

CDR3 nucleotides: TGTGCCAGCTCACCAGTCTCCGGGGCTGGAAACACCATATATTTT. Protein sequence: CASSPVSGAGNTIYF. This chain links TRBV18 with TRBJ1-3; D not resolved. Between the trimmed V and J ends, which lost 2 bases and 2 bases, there was a span of 10 bases. The CDR3 spans 15 residues. Per germline, CDR1 KGHSH and CDR2 LQKENI.

This clonotype turned up a few times. V is TRBV5-1 and J is TRBJ2-5; 8 bases match TRBD1. Trimming at V came to 4 bases and at J to 5 bases, leaving 13 bases not matched to a gene. Germline V gives CDR1 SGHRS, CDR2 YFSETQ. This CDR3 contains 16 residues. CDR3 sequence reads: CASSGIRDRRRETQYF. For the CDR3, the DNA is TGCGCCAGCAGCGGTATAAGGGACAGGCGGCGGGAGACCCAGTACTTC.

The chain uses TRBV6-2 or TRBV6-3 and TRBJ2-2; D gene uncertain. This CDR3 is 10 amino acids long. V was cut by 8 bases and J by 8 bases, with 6 bases left in between. CDR1 is MNHEY and CDR2 is SVGEGT in the germline V gene. The CDR3 nucleotides read TGTGCCAGCCCGCCGGGGGAGCTGTTTTTT. Its translation: CASPPGELFF.

V is TRBV4-2 and J is TRBJ1-4, with no clear D. From germline, CDR1 is LGHNA and CDR2 YNFKEQ. This CDR3 has 16 amino acids. V was cut by 2 bases and J by 5 bases, with 15 bases left in between. The CDR3 region has the DNA TGTGCCAGCAGCCAATTCGTGAGTGAGGGAAATGAAAAACTGTTTTTT. It is translated as CASSQFVSEGNEKLFF.

This clonotype was recorded a few times. V is TRBV7-9 and J is TRBJ1-1; no firm D call. Trimming shortened V by 1 base and J by 7 bases, and 10 bases separated the two germline ends. Germline V gene lookup returns CDR1 SEHNR and CDR2 FQNEAQ (reference sequence). The CDR3 runs 13 residues. CDR3 sequence reads: CASSLEGRIEAFF. CDR3 in DNA: TGTGCCAGCAGCTTAGAGGGTAGAATTGAAGCTTTCTTT.

This clonotype was observed a handful of times. The chain carries TRBV5-4 and TRBJ2-4; 8 bases align to TRBD2. This CDR3 has 14 amino acids. Unmatched junction bases numbered 3, after V lost 2 bases and J lost 5 bases. Germline V gene data show CDR1 as SGHNT and CDR2 as YYREEE (reference sequence). CDR3 nucleotide sequence: TGTGCCAGCAGCTTCGGGGGGGCCGAAAACATTCAGTACTTC. Translated: CASSFGGAENIQYF.

The chain is built from TRBV2 and TRBJ2-7, with no clear D. This CDR3 region has 12 residues. V lost 6 bases, J lost 2 bases, and 8 bases lay in between. Germline V CDR1 and CDR2: SNHLY, FYNNEI. CDR3 amino acids: CASRVTTYEQYF. The CDR3 coding sequence is TGTGCCAGCAGGGTGACAACCTACGAGCAGTACTTC.